This T cell receptor beta chain was sequenced for a study of identical twins (dated by TCRdb to the mid-2010s). A note on the overall study: The study deep-sequenced TCR alpha and beta repertoires from monozygotic twins, unrelated adults of various ages and cord blood to test whether fetal clonotypes persist. To rule out contamination, the twin experiments were replicated at different times with different library preparation protocols.

General conclusions and limits of the study: Recombination models systematically underestimated out-of-frame TCR alpha sharing in monozygotic twins but agreed with sharing between unrelated individuals. Fewer insertions were carried by abundant cord blood beta clonotypes, a similar but weaker trend appeared in young adult naive repertoires, and no such trend appeared in memory repertoires. Invariant T cells such as MAIT and iNKT could partly confound zero-insertion analyses, though diverse VJ usage argued against this for most clonotypes. Compared with coincidental sharing between unrelated individuals, out-of-frame TCR alpha sequences shared between twins showed an excess of sequences with low generation probability. A weaker excess of twin sharing was found in beta out-of-frame sequences because the signal-to-noise ratio was lowered by fewer shared sequences. Because the same donors could not be followed over many years, conclusions were based on cross-sectional statistical analysis.

Every donor was a healthy Caucasian. Three pairs of female monozygotic twins, all aged 18 to 29 years, made up the twin cohort. Miltenyi CD45RO+ enrichment and human naive T-cell isolation kits were used to isolate memory (CD45RO+) and naive T cells from PBMC. There are a few counts of this clonotype. The antigen this receptor binds is unknown. Base quality data are lacking; no much larger clone is found one base away. Receptor libraries were prepared by 5' RACE. The instrument was an Illumina HiSeq 2000. Template switching introduced a universal primer binding site; the final cDNA contained a unique molecular identifier, enabling accurate counting of TCR cDNA molecules. Specific primers in the conserved constant-segment region were used to synthesize first-strand cDNA for the TCR alpha and beta chains. To control for contamination, every cDNA library was double barcoded, receiving both a SMART-Mk sample barcode and Illumina barcodes. TruSeq adapter sequences, together with Illumina sample barcodes, were added in two successive PCR steps. TCR alpha and beta cDNA libraries were sequenced on the Illumina HiSeq platform with custom primers. Turning to the authors' computational methods: MiGEC processed the raw reads to extract unique molecular identifiers, while MiXCR was used to determine the CDR3 positions. For each individual, recombination models were inferred using an EM algorithm with the repgenHMM and IGoR tools. The tcR package in R was used for shared clonotype analysis, with sharing normalized by the product of cloneset sizes. Out-of-frame nonproductive sequences were analyzed to study raw recombination free of thymic and clonal selection effects. The public reads were run again by TCRdb, first through fastp at Q25 and then through MiXCR, and only productive beta chains were kept. Every entry covers one CDR3 protein and lists the most common genes and DNA from its rows. Clone size and V and J calls follow TCRdb, not the original study. The table for this sample lists 240,000 or so distinct CDR3 sequences; 5.5% to 7% of them were counted only once. 3% to 4.5% of the sample comes from the top ten.

The CDR3 contains 20 residues, cysteine and phenylalanine counted. Only the CDR3 DNA stays, 60 bases, in frame from base 1. V loses 3 bases at its end and J loses 5 bases; junction bases beyond the gene matches: 11. From a lookup of the germline V gene, CDR1 and CDR2 are KGHDR and SFDVKD. These records were also assigned to another study, of yellow fever vaccine responses in identical twins. Per that second paper: According to the authors, the vaccine-induced T cell response in identical twins seemed to be partly convergent and partly specific to each individual. In the study, vaccine-responding T cell clones were precisely tracked in identical twins.

Recombination connected TRBV24-1 to TRBJ2-2; 16 nucleotides in the junction match TRBD2. This clonotype originated in a woman between 18 and 29 years old in good health. The sequenced sample consisted of memory (CD45RO+) T cells sorted from blood. The cell subset or site label for this specimen denotes: CD45RO+ enriched T cells. CDR3 region: CATSDPKPGTSGRETGELFF. Read as DNA, the sequence is TGTGCCACCAGTGATCCCAAACCTGGGACTAGCGGGAGGGAGACCGGGGAGCTGTTTTTT.